A single sample gave rise to the 16 T cell receptor beta chains below, sequenced in a study of blood T cell repertoires in COVID-19. Sequenced by immunoSEQ multiplex PCR; TCRdb stores in-frame clones only, minus some. The table has more than 250,000 clones, approximately 87% seen once; the top ten hold about 4.3%. The sample taken for sequencing was peripheral blood. All receptors derive from a man in his fifties or sixties who had recovered from COVID-19.

This sequence joins TRBV30 and TRBJ1-6; a weak D match, TRBD1 (6 bases). Deletions cut 1 base from V and 7 bases from J, with 8 bases between. The germline CDR1 and CDR2 sequences are GTSNPN and SVGIG (reference sequence). The CDR3 loop spans 13 amino acids. The CDR3 nucleotides are TGTGCCTGGAGTGAACAGGGAAATTCACCCCTCCACTTT. The encoded protein is CAWSEQGNSPLHF.

This chain connects TRBV18 to TRBJ2-1; the match to TRBD1 covers 10 bases. Germline V gives CDR1 KGHSH, CDR2 LQKENI. After removal of 4 bases from V and 4 bases from J, the junction contained 4 bases not matched to a gene. The length of the CDR3 is 15 residues. Here the CDR3 reads CASSLGQGDYNEQFF. Written as DNA, the CDR3 is TGTGCCAGCTCACTTGGACAGGGGGATTACAATGAGCAGTTCTTC.

This clone was counted only a few times. The V and J genes are TRBV6-1 and TRBJ2-7, with 7 bases fitting TRBD1. With V trimmed by 2 bases and J by 2 bases, 6 bases remained unmatched. The CDR3 length is 15 residues. Germline loops: CDR1 MNHNS, CDR2 SASEGT. CDR3 sequence: CASSEPGGTTYEQYF. In DNA form, the CDR3 reads TGTGCCAGCAGTGAACCAGGGGGTACCACCTACGAGCAGTACTTC.

The chain combines TRBV29-1 with TRBJ2-7, with D unresolved. Trimming left V 3 bases short and J 3 bases short, with 6 bases between. The CDR3 extends over 11 amino acids. Germline V gene sequence: CDR1 SQVTM, CDR2 ANQGSEA. The chain's CDR3 is CSVEVSYEQYF. The CDR3 region has the DNA TGCAGCGTTGAGGTCAGCTACGAGCAGTACTTC.

V gene TRBV5-1 combines with J gene TRBJ2-7, with 9 bases fitting TRBD1. There are 16 residues in the CDR3. In germline, CDR1 is SGHRS, CDR2 YFSETQ. Trimming cost V 4 bases and J 7 bases; bases outside gene matches: 15. The CDR3 protein is CASSQTTGGTPSEQYF. In DNA form, the CDR3 reads TGCGCCAGCAGCCAAACCACAGGGGGCACCCCCTCTGAGCAGTACTTC.

This clone was detected only a few times. This rearrangement joins TRBV9 to TRBJ1-6, with 7 bases identical to TRBD1. This CDR3 is built from 14 residues. Germline V CDR1 and CDR2: SGDLS, YYNGEE. The J segment lost 7 bases and the V segment lost 5 bases, leaving 6 bases of the junction unmatched. The chain's CDR3 is CASRGQRKNSPLHF. CDR3 DNA: TGTGCCAGCAGGGGACAGAGGAAAAATTCACCCCTCCACTTT.

On this clone: The limits of the CDR3 on the DNA are not certain, so only TCRdb's listed CDR3 is given. The V call is TRBV6-5, the J call TRBJ1-4; the table names TRBD1, a call not compared with the DNA. The CDR3 is 15 amino acids long, termini counted. CDR1 and CDR2 (germline): MNHEY, SVGAGI. The CDR3 spells CASSDSVAVNEKLFF.

This chain uses TRBV6-5 with TRBJ2-2, with no clear D. Trimming shortened V by 5 bases and J by 0 bases, and 7 bases separated the two germline ends. Looked up from germline, CDR1 is MNHEY and CDR2 is SVGAGI. This CDR3 is 14 amino acids long. The CDR3 DNA is TGTGCCAGCAGTAAATACTCGAACACCGGGGAGCTGTTTTTT. Its translation is CASSKYSNTGELFF.

The chain couples TRBV2 to TRBJ2-7, with 9 bases matching TRBD1. The CDR3 runs to 14 residues. In germline, CDR1 is SNHLY, CDR2 FYNNEI. Losses at the gene ends were 6 bases for V and 0 bases for J; bases not matched to a gene: 3. CDR3 DNA sequence: TGTGCCAGCAGGGACAGGGGCCTCTCCTACGAGCAGTACTTC. Amino acids: CASRDRGLSYEQYF.

As for this clone: One end of the junction varies from germline; a read error may be responsible. The genes are TRBV7-9 and TRBJ2-5; 7 positions agree with TRBD1. Germline CDR1 is SEHNR and CDR2 is FQNEAQ (reference sequence). The CDR3 is made up of 16 amino acids. Written as DNA, the CDR3 is TGTGCCAGCAGCTCGTCCGGGACAGTTTCCCAAGGGACCCAGTACTTC. Its protein is CASSSSGTVSQGTQYF.

This clone appeared once. The V gene is TRBV19, the J gene TRBJ2-1, with TRBD2 identical over 9 bases. Trimming cost V 1 base and J 3 bases; bases outside gene matches: 10. Germline CDR1 reads LNHDA; CDR2 reads SQIVND (reference sequence). This CDR3 has 18 residues. CDR3 protein: CASSIVGGGGRGYNEQFF. The CDR3 nucleotides are TGTGCCAGTAGTATAGTCGGGGGCGGCGGGAGGGGCTACAATGAGCAGTTCTTC. Drawing the rest from reference TRBV19 and TRBJ2-1, the complete variable domain is DGGITQSPKYLFRKEGQNVTLSCEQNLNHDAMYWYRQDPGQGLRLIYYSQIVNDFQKGDIAEGYSVSREKKESFPLTVTSAQKNPTAFYLCASSIVGGGGRGYNEQFFGPGTRLTVL.

This chain joins TRBV9 and TRBJ1-3; TRBD1 might be the D (5 bases). Trimming pared 0 bases from V and 11 bases from J, leaving 12 bases between. CDR3 size: 13 residues. Germline CDR1 SGDLS, CDR2 YYNGEE. The CDR3: CASSVGQTEAIYF. In DNA, the CDR3 is TGTGCCAGCAGCGTAGGACAGACTGAAGCCATATATTTT.

V and J are TRBV2 and TRBJ2-6; D is possibly TRBD1 (5 bases). The germline V gene encodes CDR1 SNHLY and CDR2 FYNNEI. Trimming pared 8 bases from V and 0 bases from J, leaving 14 bases between. This CDR3 has 16 residues. The CDR3 coding sequence is TGTGCCAGCGGCAGGGATTCGGGCTCTGGGGCCAACGTCCTGACTTTC. Its protein is CASGRDSGSGANVLTF.

The chain is built from TRBV13 and TRBJ2-2; perhaps TRBD1 as D (5 bases). This CDR3 comprises 14 residues. Germline V gives CDR1 PRHDT, CDR2 FYEKMQ (reference sequence). The V end was cut by 3 bases, the J end by 4 bases, with 9 bases between. DNA for the CDR3: TGTGCCAGCAGCTTTGGGGCAAGCACCGGGGAGCTGTTTTTT. This codes for CASSFGASTGELFF.

This chain uses TRBV18 with TRBJ2-3; D gene uncertain. CDR3 size: 14 residues. The V gene's germline CDR1 is KGHSH and CDR2 LQKENI. The ends were cut back, 0 bases at V and 2 bases at J, with 6 bases in the middle. CDR3 residues: CASSPPAITDTQYF. The DNA for the CDR3 is TGTGCCAGCTCACCACCGGCAATCACAGATACGCAGTATTTT.

V usage is TRBV6-5 and J usage is TRBJ2-7; the D is unclear. The CDR3 consists of 14 residues. V lost 6 bases, J lost 2 bases, and 14 bases lay in between. Germline loops: CDR1 MNHEY, CDR2 SVGAGI. This CDR3 reads CASRRGTPTYEQYF. CDR3 in DNA: TGTGCCAGCAGAAGAGGTACCCCAACCTACGAGCAGTACTTC.